This T cell receptor beta chain was retrieved from a study of cytomegalovirus exposure and HLA in healthy donors. The PCR contained 60 Vbeta and 13 Jbeta primers. Some clones are missing from TCRdb's copy, which holds only in-frame ones; the method was immunoSEQ multiplex PCR. The sample lists about 130,000 clones; 73% were seen once. This clone was detected once. Germline-derived CDR1 and CDR2 are MNHNS and SASEGT. With 0 bases removed from V and 3 bases from J, the gap between germline ends came to 14 bases. This CDR3 is 16 amino acids long. This sequence originates from a man in his sixties in good health and CMV-seropositive. Specimen: PBMCs. V is TRBV6-1 and J is TRBJ1-2; no reliable D call. The CDR3 protein is CASSEASSRLYYGYTF. CDR3 in DNA: TGTGCCAGCAGTGAAGCTAGCAGCCGTCTTTACTATGGCTACACCTTC.